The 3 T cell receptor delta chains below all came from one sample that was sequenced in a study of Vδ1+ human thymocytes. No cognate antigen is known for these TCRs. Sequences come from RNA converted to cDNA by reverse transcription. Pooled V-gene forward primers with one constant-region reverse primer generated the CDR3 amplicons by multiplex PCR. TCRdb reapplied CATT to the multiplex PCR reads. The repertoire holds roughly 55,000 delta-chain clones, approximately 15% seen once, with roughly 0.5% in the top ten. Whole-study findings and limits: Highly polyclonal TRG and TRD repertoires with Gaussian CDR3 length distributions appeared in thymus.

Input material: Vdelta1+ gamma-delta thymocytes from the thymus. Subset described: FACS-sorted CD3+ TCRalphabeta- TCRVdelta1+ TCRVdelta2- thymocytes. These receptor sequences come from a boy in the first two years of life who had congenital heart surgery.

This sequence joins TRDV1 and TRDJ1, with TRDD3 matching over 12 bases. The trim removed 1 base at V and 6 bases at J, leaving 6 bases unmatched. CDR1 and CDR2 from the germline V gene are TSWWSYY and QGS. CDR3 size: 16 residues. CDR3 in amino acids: CALGEQDWGIQNKLIF. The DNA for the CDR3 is TGTGCTCTTGGGGAACAGGACTGGGGGATACAGAATAAACTCATCTTT.

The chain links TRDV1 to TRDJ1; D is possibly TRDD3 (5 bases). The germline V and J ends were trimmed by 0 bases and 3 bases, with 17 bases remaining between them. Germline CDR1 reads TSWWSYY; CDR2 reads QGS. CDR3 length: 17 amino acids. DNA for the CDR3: TGTGCTCTTGGGGAACTGTATACGGGAGGTGGGGCCGATAAACTCATCTTT. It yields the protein CALGELYTGGGADKLIF.

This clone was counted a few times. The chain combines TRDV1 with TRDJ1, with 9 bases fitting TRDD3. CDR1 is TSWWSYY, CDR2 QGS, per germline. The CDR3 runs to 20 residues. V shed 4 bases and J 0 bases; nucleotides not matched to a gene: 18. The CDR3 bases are TGTGCTCTTGGGGGCATCCACACCCTTCTCTGGGGGATTTACACCGATAAACTCATCTTT. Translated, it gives CALGGIHTLLWGIYTDKLIF.